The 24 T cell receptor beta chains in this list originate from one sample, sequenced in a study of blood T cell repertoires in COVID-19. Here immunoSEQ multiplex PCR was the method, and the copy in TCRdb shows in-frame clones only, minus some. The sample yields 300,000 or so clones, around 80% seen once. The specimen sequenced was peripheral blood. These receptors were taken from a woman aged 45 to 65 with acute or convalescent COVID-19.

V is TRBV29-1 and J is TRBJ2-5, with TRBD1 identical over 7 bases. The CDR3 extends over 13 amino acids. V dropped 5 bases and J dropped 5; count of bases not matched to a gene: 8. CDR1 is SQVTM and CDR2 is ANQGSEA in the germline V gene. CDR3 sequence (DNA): TGCAGCGTTAAGAGGGGGCAGGGGGAGACCCAGTACTTC. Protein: CSVKRGQGETQYF. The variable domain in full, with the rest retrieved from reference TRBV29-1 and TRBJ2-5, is SAVISQKPSRDICQRGTSLTIQCQVDSQVTMMFWYRQQPGQSLTLIATANQGSEATYESGFVIDKFPISRPNLTFSTLTVSNMSPEDSSIYLCSVKRGQGETQYFGPGTRLLVL.

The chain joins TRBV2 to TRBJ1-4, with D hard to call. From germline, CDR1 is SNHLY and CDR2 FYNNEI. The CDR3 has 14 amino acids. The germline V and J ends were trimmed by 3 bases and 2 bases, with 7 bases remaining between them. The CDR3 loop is CASSERVTNEKLFF. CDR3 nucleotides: TGTGCCAGCAGTGAGAGGGTGACTAATGAAAAACTGTTTTTT.

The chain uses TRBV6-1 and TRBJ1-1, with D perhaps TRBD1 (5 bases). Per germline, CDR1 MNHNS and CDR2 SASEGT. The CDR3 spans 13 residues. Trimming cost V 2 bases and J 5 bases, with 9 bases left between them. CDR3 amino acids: CASSENDRTEAFF. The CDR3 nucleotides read TGTGCCAGCAGTGAAAATGACAGAACTGAAGCTTTCTTT.

CDR3 residues: CASSLAGGPGQPQHF. The CDR3 DNA reads as TGCGCCAGCAGCTTGGCCGGGGGGCCGGGACAGCCCCAGCATTTT. This chain connects TRBV5-1 to TRBJ1-5, with D tentatively TRBD1 (6 bases). The germline V and J ends were trimmed by 0 bases and 7 bases, with 14 bases remaining between them. Germline V gives CDR1 SGHRS, CDR2 YFSETQ. The CDR3 has 15 amino acids.

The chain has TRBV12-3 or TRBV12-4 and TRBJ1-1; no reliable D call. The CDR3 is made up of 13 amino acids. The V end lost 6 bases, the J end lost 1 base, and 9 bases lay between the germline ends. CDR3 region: CASSTYTNTEAFF. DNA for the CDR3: TGTGCCAGCAGCACATATACGAACACTGAAGCTTTCTTT.

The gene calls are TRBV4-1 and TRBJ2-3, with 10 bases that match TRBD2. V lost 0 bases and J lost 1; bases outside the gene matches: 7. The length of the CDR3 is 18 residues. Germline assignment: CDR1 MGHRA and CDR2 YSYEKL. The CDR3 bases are TGCGCCAGCAGCCAAGATTGGCCTAGCGGGGGCCGCACAGATACGCAGTATTTT. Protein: CASSQDWPSGGRTDTQYF.

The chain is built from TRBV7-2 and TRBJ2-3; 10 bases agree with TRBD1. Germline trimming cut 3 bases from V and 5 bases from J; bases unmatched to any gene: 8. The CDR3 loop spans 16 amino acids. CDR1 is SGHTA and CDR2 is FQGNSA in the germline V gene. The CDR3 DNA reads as TGTGCCAGCAGCTTCCGTCCCGGGACAGGGGTAGATACGCAGTATTTT. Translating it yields CASSFRPGTGVDTQYF.

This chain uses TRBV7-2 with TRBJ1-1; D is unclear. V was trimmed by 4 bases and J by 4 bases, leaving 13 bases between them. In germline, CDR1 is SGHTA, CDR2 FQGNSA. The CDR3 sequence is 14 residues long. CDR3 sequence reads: CASSSTSLSTEAFF. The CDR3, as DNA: TGTGCCAGCAGCTCGACTTCCCTCTCCACTGAAGCTTTCTTT.

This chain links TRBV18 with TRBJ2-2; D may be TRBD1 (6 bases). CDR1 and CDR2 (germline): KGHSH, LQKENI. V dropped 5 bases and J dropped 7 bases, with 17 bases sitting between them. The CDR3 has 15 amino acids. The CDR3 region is CASSAIRGRDGELFF. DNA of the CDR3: TGTGCCAGCTCAGCGATCAGGGGACGAGACGGGGAGCTGTTTTTT.

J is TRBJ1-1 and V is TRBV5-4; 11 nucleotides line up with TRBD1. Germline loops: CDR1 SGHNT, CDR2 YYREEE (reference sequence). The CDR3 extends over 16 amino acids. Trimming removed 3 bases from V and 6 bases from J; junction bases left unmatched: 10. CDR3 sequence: CASSSPGQGGKAEAFF. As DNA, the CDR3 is TGTGCCAGCAGCTCGCCGGGACAGGGGGGAAAGGCTGAAGCTTTCTTT.

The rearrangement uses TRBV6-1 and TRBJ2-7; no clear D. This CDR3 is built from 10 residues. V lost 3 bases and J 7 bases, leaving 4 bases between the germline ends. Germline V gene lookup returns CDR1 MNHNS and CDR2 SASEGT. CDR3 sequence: CASSEREQYV. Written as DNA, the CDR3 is TGTGCCAGCAGTGAGAGGGAGCAGTACGTC.

CDR3 in DNA: TGTGCCAGCAGCTTAGTTTCCCTCCCCAACTATGGCTACACCTTC. This encodes CASSLVSLPNYGYTF. The chain uses TRBV7-9 and TRBJ1-2; D gene unclear. Trimming shortened V by 1 base and J by 2 bases, and 11 bases separated the two germline ends. The CDR3 runs 15 residues. Per germline, CDR1 SEHNR and CDR2 FQNEAQ (reference sequence).

The CDR3 spells CASSLSGGANNSPLHF. CDR3 sequence (DNA): TGCGCCAGCAGCTTATCAGGGGGCGCGAATAATTCACCCCTCCACTTT. This sequence joins TRBV5-1 and TRBJ1-6, with 8 bases fitting TRBD1. Germline assignment: CDR1 SGHRS and CDR2 YFSETQ. CDR3 length equals 16 residues. V trimming: 2 bases; J trimming: 5 bases; junction bases outside the gene matches: 6. Together with reference TRBV5-1 and TRBJ1-6, the CDR3 gives the full variable domain: KAGVTQTPRYLIKTRGQQVTLSCSPISGHRSVSWYQQTPGQGLQFLFEYFSETQRNKGNFPGRFSGRQFSNSRSEMNVSTLELGDSALYLCASSLSGGANNSPLHFGNGTRLTVT.

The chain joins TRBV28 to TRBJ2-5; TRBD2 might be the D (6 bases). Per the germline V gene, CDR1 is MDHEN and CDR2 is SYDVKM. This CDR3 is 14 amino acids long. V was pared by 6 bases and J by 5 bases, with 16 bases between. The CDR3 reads CASSQSGLVETQYF. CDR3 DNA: TGTGCCAGCAGCCAGAGCGGGCTAGTCGAGACCCAGTACTTC.

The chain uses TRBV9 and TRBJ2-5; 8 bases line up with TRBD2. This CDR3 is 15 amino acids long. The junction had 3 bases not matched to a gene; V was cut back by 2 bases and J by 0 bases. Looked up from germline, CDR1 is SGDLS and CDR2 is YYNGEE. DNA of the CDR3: TGTGCCAGCAGCGTGGGTAGCGGGAACCAAGAGACCCAGTACTTC. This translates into CASSVGSGNQETQYF.

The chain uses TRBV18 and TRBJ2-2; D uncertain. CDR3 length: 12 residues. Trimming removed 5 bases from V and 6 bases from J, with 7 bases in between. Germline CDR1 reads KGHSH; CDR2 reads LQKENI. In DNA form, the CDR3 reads TGTGCCAGCTCAACCAGATCCGGGGAGCTGTTTTTT. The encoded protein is CASSTRSGELFF.

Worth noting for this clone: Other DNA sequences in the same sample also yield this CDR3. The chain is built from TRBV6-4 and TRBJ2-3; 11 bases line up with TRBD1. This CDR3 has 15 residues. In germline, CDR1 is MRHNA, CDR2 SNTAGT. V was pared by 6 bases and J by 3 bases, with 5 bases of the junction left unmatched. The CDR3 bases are TGTGCCAGCAGCCAAGGGACAGGGGGTACAGATACGCAGTATTTT. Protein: CASSQGTGGTDTQYF.

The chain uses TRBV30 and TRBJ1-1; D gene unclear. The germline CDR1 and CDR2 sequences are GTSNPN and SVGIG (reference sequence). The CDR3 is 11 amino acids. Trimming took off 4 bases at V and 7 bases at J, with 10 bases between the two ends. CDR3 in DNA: TGTGCCTGGAACCGGGGAGGTGAAGCTTTCTTT. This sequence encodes CAWNRGGEAFF.

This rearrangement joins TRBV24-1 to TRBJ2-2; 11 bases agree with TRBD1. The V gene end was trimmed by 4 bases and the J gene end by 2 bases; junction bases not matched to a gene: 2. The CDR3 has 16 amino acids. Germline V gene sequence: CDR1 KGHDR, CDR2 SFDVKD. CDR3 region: CATSEGTGGNTGELFF. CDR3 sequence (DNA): TGTGCCACCAGTGAAGGGACAGGGGGAAACACCGGGGAGCTGTTTTTT.

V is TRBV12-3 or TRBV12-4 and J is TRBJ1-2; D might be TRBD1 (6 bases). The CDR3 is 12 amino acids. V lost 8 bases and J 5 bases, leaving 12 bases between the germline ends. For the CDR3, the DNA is TGTGCCAGCGGACAGTCGGGGTATGGCTACACCTTC. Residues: CASGQSGYGYTF.

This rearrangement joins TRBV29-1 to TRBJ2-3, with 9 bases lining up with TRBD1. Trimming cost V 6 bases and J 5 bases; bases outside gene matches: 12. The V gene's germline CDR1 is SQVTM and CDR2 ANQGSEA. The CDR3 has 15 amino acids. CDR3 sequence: CSVRQQGALEDTQYF. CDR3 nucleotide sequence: TGCAGCGTGCGCCAACAGGGGGCATTGGAAGATACGCAGTATTTT.

CDR3 coding DNA: TGTGCCAGCAGTGTACAGGTTGGGCAGTACGTC. Translated, it gives CASSVQVGQYV. The rearrangement uses TRBV2 and TRBJ2-7; D might be TRBD1 (5 bases). Trimming removed 4 bases from V and 9 bases from J, with 10 bases in between. CDR3 length: 11 residues. Germline V gives CDR1 SNHLY, CDR2 FYNNEI.

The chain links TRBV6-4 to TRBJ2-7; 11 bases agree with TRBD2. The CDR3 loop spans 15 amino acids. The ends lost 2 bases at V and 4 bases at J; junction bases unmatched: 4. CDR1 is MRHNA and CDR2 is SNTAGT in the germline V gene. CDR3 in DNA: TGTGCCAGCAGTGACCTCACTAGCGGGAGTTACGAGCAGTACTTC. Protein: CASSDLTSGSYEQYF.

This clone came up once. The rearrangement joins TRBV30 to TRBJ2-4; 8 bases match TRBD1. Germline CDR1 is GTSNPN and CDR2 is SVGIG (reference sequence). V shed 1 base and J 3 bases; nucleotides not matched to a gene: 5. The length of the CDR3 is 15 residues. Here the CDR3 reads CAWSEGQGGKNIQYF. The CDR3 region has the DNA TGTGCCTGGAGTGAAGGACAGGGTGGCAAAAACATTCAGTACTTC.